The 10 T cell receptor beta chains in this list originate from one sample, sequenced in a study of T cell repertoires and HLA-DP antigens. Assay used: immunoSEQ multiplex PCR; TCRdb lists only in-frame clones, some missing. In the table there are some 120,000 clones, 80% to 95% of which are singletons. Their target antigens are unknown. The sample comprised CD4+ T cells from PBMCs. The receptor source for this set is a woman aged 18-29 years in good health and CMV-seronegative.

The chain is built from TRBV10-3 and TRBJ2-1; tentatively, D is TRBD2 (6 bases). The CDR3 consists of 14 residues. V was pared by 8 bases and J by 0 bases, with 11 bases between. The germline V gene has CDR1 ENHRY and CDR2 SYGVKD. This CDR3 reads CAIVGGSSYNEQFF. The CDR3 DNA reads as TGTGCCATCGTCGGAGGGAGCTCCTACAATGAGCAGTTCTTC.

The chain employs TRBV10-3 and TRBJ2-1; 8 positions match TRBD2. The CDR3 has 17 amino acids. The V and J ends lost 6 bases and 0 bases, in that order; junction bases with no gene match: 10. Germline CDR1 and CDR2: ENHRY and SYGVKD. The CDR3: CAIRSAGGTSSYNEQFF. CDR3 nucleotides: TGTGCCATCAGGAGCGCGGGGGGCACAAGCTCCTACAATGAGCAGTTCTTC.

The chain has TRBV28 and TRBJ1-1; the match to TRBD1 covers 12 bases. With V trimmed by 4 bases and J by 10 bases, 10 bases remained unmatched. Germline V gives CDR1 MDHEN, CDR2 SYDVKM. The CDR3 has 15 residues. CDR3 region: CASSSGTGGGLGAFF. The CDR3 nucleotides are TGTGCCAGCAGTTCTGGGACAGGGGGCGGGTTGGGAGCTTTCTTT.

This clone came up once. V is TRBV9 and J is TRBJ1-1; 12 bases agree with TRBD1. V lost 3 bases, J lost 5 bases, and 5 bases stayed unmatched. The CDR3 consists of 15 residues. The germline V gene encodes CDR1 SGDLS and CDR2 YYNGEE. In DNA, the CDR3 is TGTGCCAGCAGCGGGGGACAGGGGGCGTGGACTGAAGCTTTCTTT. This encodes CASSGGQGAWTEAFF.

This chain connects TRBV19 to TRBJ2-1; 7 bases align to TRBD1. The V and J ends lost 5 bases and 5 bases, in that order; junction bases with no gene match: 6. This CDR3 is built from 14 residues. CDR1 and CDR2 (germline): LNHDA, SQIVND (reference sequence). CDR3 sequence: CASSPWDSNNEQFF. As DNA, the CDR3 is TGTGCCAGTAGTCCCTGGGACAGCAACAATGAGCAGTTCTTC.

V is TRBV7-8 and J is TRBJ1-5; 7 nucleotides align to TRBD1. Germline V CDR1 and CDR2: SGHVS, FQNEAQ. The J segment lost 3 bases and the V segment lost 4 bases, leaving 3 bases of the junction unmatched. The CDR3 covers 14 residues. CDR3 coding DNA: TGTGCCAGCAGCTGGGGACAGCTCAATCAGCCCCAGCATTTT. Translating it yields CASSWGQLNQPQHF.

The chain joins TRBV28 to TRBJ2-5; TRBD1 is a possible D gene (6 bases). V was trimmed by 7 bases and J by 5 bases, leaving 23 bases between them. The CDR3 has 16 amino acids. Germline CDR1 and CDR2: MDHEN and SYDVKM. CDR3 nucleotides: TGTGCCAGCACCGACCCGGACAGCGGCCATCGGGAGACCCAGTACTTC. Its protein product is CASTDPDSGHRETQYF.

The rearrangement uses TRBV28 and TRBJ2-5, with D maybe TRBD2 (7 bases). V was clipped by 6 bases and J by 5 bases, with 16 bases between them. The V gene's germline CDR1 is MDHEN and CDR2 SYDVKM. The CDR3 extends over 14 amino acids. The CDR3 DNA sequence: TGTGCCAGCAGGCCGTCGGGGGGCAGGGAGACCCAGTACTTC. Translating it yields CASRPSGGRETQYF.

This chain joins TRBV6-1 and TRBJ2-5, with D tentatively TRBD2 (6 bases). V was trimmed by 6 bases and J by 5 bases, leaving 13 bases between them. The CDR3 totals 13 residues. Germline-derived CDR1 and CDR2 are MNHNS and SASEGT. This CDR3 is CASREAGWETQYF. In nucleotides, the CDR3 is TGTGCCAGCAGGGAGGCGGGGTGGGAGACCCAGTACTTC.

CDR3: CASSPSITYEQYF. CDR3 in DNA: TGTGCCAGCAGCCCCAGCATTACCTACGAGCAGTACTTC. This chain joins TRBV5-5 and TRBJ2-7; D uncertain. This CDR3 is 13 amino acids long. Between the trimmed V and J ends, which lost 4 bases and 2 bases, there was a span of 10 bases. Germline CDR1 and CDR2: SGHKS and YYEKEE (reference sequence).